These T cell receptor beta chains were read from a single sample in a study of blood T cell repertoires in COVID-19. Sequencing used immunoSEQ multiplex PCR; TCRdb keeps in-frame clones, though not all of them. The table records 70,000 to 100,000 clones, 88% of them present only once. Sample: peripheral blood. These receptors were taken from a woman in her seventies with acute or convalescent COVID-19. CDR3s include the opening cysteine and the closing phenylalanine or tryptophan. The D gene is left open where the match is weak. Clone size is shown for a subset of rows, as once, few, many or a class of expanded clone.

clone size: .; D gene: TRBD2; J gene: TRBJ2-5; V gene: TRBV5-1; CDR3 protein: CASSLKTSVQETQYF; CDR3 DNA: TGCGCCAGCAGCTTGAAAACTAGCGTACAAGAGACCCAGTACTTC
clone size: .; D gene: TRBD1; J gene: TRBJ1-2; V gene: TRBV7-9; CDR3 protein: CASSLIAGTGYGYTF; CDR3 DNA: TGTGCCAGCAGCTTAATTGCTGGGACAGGGTATGGCTACACCTTC
clone size: .; D gene: .; J gene: TRBJ2-1; V gene: TRBV9; CDR3 protein: CASSQGRASYNEQFF; CDR3 DNA: TGTGCCAGCAGCCAGGGGAGGGCCTCCTACAATGAGCAGTTCTTC
clone size: .; D gene: .; J gene: TRBJ1-5; V gene: TRBV19; CDR3 protein: CASSIAQGGTQPQHF; CDR3 DNA: TGTGCCAGTAGTATAGCACAGGGAGGGACTCAGCCCCAGCATTTT
clone size: .; D gene: .; J gene: TRBJ1-2; V gene: TRBV3-1/TRBV3-2; CDR3 protein: CASSQAEISNYGYTF; CDR3 DNA: TGTGCCAGCAGCCAAGCGGAGATTTCTAACTATGGCTACACCTTC
clone size: .; D gene: .; J gene: TRBJ2-3; V gene: TRBV2; CDR3 protein: CASSEVRTVGTDTQYF; CDR3 DNA: TGTGCCAGCAGTGAGGTGAGGACAGTTGGCACAGATACGCAGTATTTT
clone size: .; D gene: TRBD1; J gene: TRBJ1-3; V gene: TRBV5-1; CDR3 protein: CASSLETGSLNSGNTIYF; CDR3 DNA: TGCGCCAGCAGCTTGGAGACAGGGTCCCTTAACTCTGGAAACACCATATATTTT
clone size: .; D gene: TRBD1; J gene: TRBJ1-5; V gene: TRBV5-6; CDR3 protein: CASSLAGMGTGSQPQHF; CDR3 DNA: TGTGCCAGCAGCTTGGCCGGGATGGGGACAGGGAGTCAGCCCCAGCATTTT
clone size: .; D gene: .; J gene: TRBJ1-3; V gene: TRBV30; CDR3 protein: CAWNYQGSLYF; CDR3 DNA: TGTGCCTGGAATTATCAGGGGAGCTTGTATTTT
clone size: .; D gene: .; J gene: TRBJ1-1; V gene: TRBV6-5; CDR3 protein: CASSYSRNTEAFF; CDR3 DNA: TGTGCCAGCAGTTACTCCCGGAACACTGAAGCTTTCTTT
clone size: .; D gene: .; J gene: TRBJ2-7; V gene: TRBV9; CDR3 protein: CASSVEAGPYEQYF; CDR3 DNA: TGTGCCAGCAGCGTAGAGGCGGGCCCCTACGAGCAGTACTTC
clone size: .; D gene: TRBD1; J gene: TRBJ2-7; V gene: TRBV19; CDR3 protein: CASRSKTGGLSYEQYF; CDR3 DNA: TGTGCCAGTAGGTCAAAAACAGGGGGCCTCTCCTACGAGCAGTACTTC
clone size: .; D gene: .; J gene: TRBJ1-3; V gene: TRBV5-1; CDR3 protein: CASRESSGGGNTIYF; CDR3 DNA: TGCGCCAGCAGGGAAAGTAGTGGAGGTGGAAACACCATATATTTT
clone size: medium-sized; D gene: .; J gene: TRBJ1-4; V gene: TRBV6-1; CDR3 protein: CASSESRWANEKLFF; CDR3 DNA: TGTGCCAGCAGTGAATCGCGATGGGCAAATGAAAAACTGTTTTTT
clone size: .; D gene: TRBD1; J gene: TRBJ2-1; V gene: TRBV4-1; CDR3 protein: CASSRGTGHNEQFF; CDR3 DNA: TGCGCCAGCAGCCGAGGGACAGGGCACAATGAGCAGTTCTTC
clone size: .; D gene: TRBD1; J gene: TRBJ1-2; V gene: TRBV5-1; CDR3 protein: CASSPGTGGNGYTF; CDR3 DNA: TGCGCCAGCAGCCCCGGGACAGGGGGTAATGGCTACACCTTC
clone size: .; D gene: TRBD2; J gene: TRBJ2-1; V gene: TRBV7-9; CDR3 protein: CASSPVLAGDDEQFF; CDR3 DNA: TGTGCCAGCAGCCCAGTACTAGCGGGAGACGATGAGCAGTTCTTC
clone size: .; D gene: .; J gene: TRBJ1-1; V gene: TRBV27; CDR3 protein: CASSMTEGDTEAFF; CDR3 DNA: TGTGCCAGCAGTATGACAGAGGGGGACACTGAAGCTTTCTTT
clone size: .; D gene: .; J gene: TRBJ2-7; V gene: TRBV28; CDR3 protein: CASSRGVNNRYEQYF; CDR3 DNA: TGTGCCAGCAGCAGGGGCGTCAACAACCGCTACGAGCAGTACTTC
clone size: .; D gene: .; J gene: TRBJ1-2; V gene: TRBV5-8; CDR3 protein: CASSLLGSYGYTF; CDR3 DNA: TGTGCCAGCAGCTTGCTGGGGAGCTATGGCTACACCTTC
clone size: .; D gene: TRBD1; J gene: TRBJ1-2; V gene: TRBV27; CDR3 protein: CASSLGTGIDGYTF; CDR3 DNA: TGTGCCAGCAGTTTAGGGACAGGGATCGATGGCTACACCTTC
clone size: few; D gene: TRBD1; J gene: TRBJ1-5; V gene: TRBV28; CDR3 protein: CASSLTGGNQPQHF; CDR3 DNA: TGTGCCAGCAGTTTGACAGGGGGCAATCAGCCCCAGCATTTT
clone size: once; D gene: TRBD1; J gene: TRBJ1-2; V gene: TRBV5-4; CDR3 protein: CASSPPGTGYNYGYTF; CDR3 DNA: TGTGCCAGCAGCCCCCCCGGGACAGGGTACAACTATGGCTACACCTTC
clone size: .; D gene: .; J gene: TRBJ1-6; V gene: TRBV7-8; CDR3 protein: CASSLVGGSPGSPLHF; CDR3 DNA: TGTGCCAGCAGCTTAGTTGGGGGGAGTCCGGGCTCACCCCTCCACTTT
clone size: .; D gene: .; J gene: TRBJ2-7; V gene: TRBV4-1; CDR3 protein: CASSQGSGQQYF; CDR3 DNA: TGCGCCAGCAGCCAAGGAAGCGGGCAGCAGTACTTC
clone size: .; D gene: .; J gene: TRBJ1-2; V gene: TRBV28; CDR3 protein: CASSSDYGYTF; CDR3 DNA: TGTGCCAGCAGTTCGGACTATGGCTACACCTTC
clone size: .; D gene: TRBD1; J gene: TRBJ2-7; V gene: TRBV30; CDR3 protein: CAYTGVVEQYF; CDR3 DNA: TGTGCCTACACAGGGGTAGTAGAGCAGTACTTC
clone size: .; D gene: .; J gene: TRBJ1-1; V gene: TRBV28; CDR3 protein: CASKSTRAFF; CDR3 DNA: TGTGCCAGCAAATCAACTCGAGCTTTCTTT
clone size: .; D gene: TRBD1; J gene: TRBJ1-5; V gene: TRBV28; CDR3 protein: CASSRAGTGGANQPQHF; CDR3 DNA: TGTGCCAGCAGTCGAGCCGGGACAGGGGGCGCGAATCAGCCCCAGCATTTT
clone size: few; D gene: TRBD1; J gene: TRBJ2-1; V gene: TRBV2; CDR3 protein: CASRPDRVGTISYNEQFF; CDR3 DNA: TGTGCCAGCAGACCCGACAGGGTGGGCACAATTTCCTACAATGAGCAGTTCTTC
clone size: .; D gene: .; J gene: TRBJ1-5; V gene: TRBV6-5; CDR3 protein: CASSYFAGDQPQHF; CDR3 DNA: TGTGCCAGCAGTTACTTCGCGGGGGATCAGCCCCAGCATTTT
clone size: .; D gene: TRBD2; J gene: TRBJ2-1; V gene: TRBV7-9; CDR3 protein: CASRKREADDEQFF; CDR3 DNA: TGTGCCAGCAGAAAGCGGGAGGCCGATGATGAGCAGTTCTTC
clone size: .; D gene: .; J gene: TRBJ2-6; V gene: TRBV13; CDR3 protein: CASSRAGPTGANVLTF; CDR3 DNA: TGTGCCAGCAGCCGAGCCGGTCCGACTGGGGCCAACGTCCTGACTTTC
clone size: .; D gene: TRBD1; J gene: TRBJ2-2; V gene: TRBV5-1; CDR3 protein: CASSMDRGSPGELFF; CDR3 DNA: TGCGCCAGCAGCATGGACAGGGGATCGCCCGGGGAGCTGTTTTTT
clone size: .; D gene: .; J gene: TRBJ2-5; V gene: TRBV7-9; CDR3 protein: CASSLEIWPGQETQYF; CDR3 DNA: TGTGCCAGCAGCTTAGAGATATGGCCGGGCCAAGAGACCCAGTACTTC
clone size: .; D gene: .; J gene: TRBJ1-6; V gene: TRBV21-1; CDR3 protein: CASKKSGTAGNSPLHF; CDR3 DNA: TGTGCCAGCAAAAAGTCCGGGACAGCAGGTAATTCACCCCTCCACTTT
clone size: .; D gene: TRBD1; J gene: TRBJ1-4; V gene: TRBV27; CDR3 protein: CASSLSVRDSYEKLFF; CDR3 DNA: TGTGCCAGCAGTTTATCAGTCCGGGACAGTTATGAAAAACTGTTTTTT
clone size: .; D gene: TRBD2; J gene: TRBJ2-2; V gene: TRBV30; CDR3 protein: CAWSKRGANTGELFF; CDR3 DNA: TGTGCCTGGAGTAAGCGGGGGGCGAACACCGGGGAGCTGTTTTTT
clone size: .; D gene: .; J gene: TRBJ2-7; V gene: TRBV5-1; CDR3 protein: CASSLSWGLVYEQYF; CDR3 DNA: TGCGCCAGCAGCTTGTCATGGGGACTGGTCTACGAGCAGTACTTC
clone size: .; D gene: TRBD1; J gene: TRBJ2-2; V gene: TRBV19; CDR3 protein: CASTTLPGQGFVGELFF; CDR3 DNA: TGTGCCAGTACCACACTCCCGGGACAGGGGTTTGTCGGGGAGCTGTTTTTT
clone size: .; D gene: .; J gene: TRBJ1-2; V gene: TRBV25-1; CDR3 protein: CASSETPGNNYGYTF; CDR3 DNA: TGTGCCAGCAGCGAGACTCCGGGGAACAACTATGGCTACACCTTC
clone size: .; D gene: TRBD2; J gene: TRBJ2-3; V gene: TRBV6-6; CDR3 protein: CASSYQLAGGKDTQYF; CDR3 DNA: TGTGCCAGCAGTTATCAACTAGCGGGAGGAAAGGATACGCAGTATTTT
clone size: .; D gene: TRBD2; J gene: TRBJ2-1; V gene: TRBV20-1; CDR3 protein: CSASGSGGYNEQFF; CDR3 DNA: TGCAGTGCTAGTGGAAGCGGGGGTTACAATGAGCAGTTCTTC
clone size: .; D gene: TRBD1; J gene: TRBJ1-3; V gene: TRBV15; CDR3 protein: CATSRERDRIYLSGNTIYF; CDR3 DNA: TGTGCCACCAGCAGAGAGAGGGACAGGATTTACCTCTCTGGAAACACCATATATTTT
clone size: .; D gene: .; J gene: TRBJ1-3; V gene: TRBV28; CDR3 protein: CASSRTSSGNTIYF; CDR3 DNA: TGTGCCAGCAGCCGAACTAGCTCTGGAAACACCATATATTTT
clone size: .; D gene: .; J gene: TRBJ2-6; V gene: TRBV27; CDR3 protein: CASKSSGANVLTF; CDR3 DNA: TGTGCCAGCAAGAGCTCTGGGGCCAACGTCCTGACTTTC
clone size: once; D gene: TRBD2; J gene: TRBJ2-4; V gene: TRBV28; CDR3 protein: CASSPSGTTKNIQYF; CDR3 DNA: TGTGCCAGCAGTCCTAGCGGGACGACCAAAAACATTCAGTACTTC
clone size: .; D gene: TRBD1; J gene: TRBJ1-4; V gene: TRBV7-8; CDR3 protein: CASSSPGQGPEKLFF; CDR3 DNA: TGTGCCAGCAGCTCGCCGGGACAGGGGCCTGAAAAACTGTTTTTT
clone size: .; D gene: .; J gene: TRBJ2-6; V gene: TRBV2; CDR3 protein: CASHGTIWRSGANVLTF; CDR3 DNA: TGTGCCAGCCATGGGACAATCTGGCGTTCTGGGGCCAACGTCCTGACTTTC
clone size: .; D gene: .; J gene: TRBJ2-4; V gene: TRBV29-1; CDR3 protein: CSVVVTPNGIQYF; CDR3 DNA: TGCAGCGTTGTAGTGACTCCAAACGGCATTCAGTACTTC
clone size: once; D gene: .; J gene: TRBJ1-5; V gene: TRBV5-4; CDR3 protein: CASSLDLNQPQHF; CDR3 DNA: TGTGCCAGCAGCCTGGACCTAAATCAGCCCCAGCATTTT
clone size: .; D gene: .; J gene: TRBJ1-1; V gene: TRBV7-9; CDR3 protein: CASSPLQGTNTEAFF; CDR3 DNA: TGTGCCAGCAGTCCGTTGCAGGGGACGAACACTGAAGCTTTCTTT